Below, 3 T cell receptor beta chains from the same sample are listed, as sequenced in a study of blood T cell repertoires in COVID-19. Clones were read by immunoSEQ multiplex PCR, and TCRdb kept only the in-frame ones, dropping some. The sample carries over 75,000 clones, approximately 80% recorded once. The sample taken for sequencing was peripheral blood. The source of these receptors is a human donor in a cohort sampled during active COVID-19.

The CDR3 DNA is TGTGCCAGCAGTTGGGCCGGGGACAACCCACCAGATACGCAGTATTTT. It codes for CASSWAGDNPPDTQYF. The rearrangement links TRBV6-5 to TRBJ2-3; D may be TRBD1 (6 bases). Per germline, CDR1 MNHEY and CDR2 SVGAGI. V lost 4 bases, J lost 4 bases, and 18 bases lay in between. The CDR3 is 16 amino acids.

The chain joins TRBV13 to TRBJ1-1; no reliable D call. V was cut by 0 bases and J by 1 base, with 6 bases left in between. The CDR3 extends over 14 amino acids. The germline CDR1 and CDR2 sequences are PRHDT and FYEKMQ (reference sequence). CDR3 region: CASSLGHRNTEAFF. DNA of the CDR3: TGTGCCAGCAGCTTAGGCCACAGGAACACTGAAGCTTTCTTT.

J is TRBJ1-1 and V is TRBV15; 7 bases are a match to TRBD1. The V gene end was trimmed by 9 bases and the J gene end by 0 bases; junction bases not matched to a gene: 7. Germline V CDR1 and CDR2: LNHNV, YYDKDF (reference sequence). The CDR3 is 14 residues long. The CDR3 loop is CATGKRGLNTEAFF. The CDR3 nucleotides are TGTGCCACGGGTAAGAGGGGGCTGAACACTGAAGCTTTCTTT.